This section outlines one T cell receptor beta chain sequence together with its context. Its antigen is currently unknown. The data derive from a study of T cells after yellow fever vaccination. At the level of the study: Fractions containing few cells were prepared with SMART-Seq v4 Ultra Low Input. The study, taken as a whole, reports: At around 95% for CD4 and 70% to 90% for CD8, most primary-vaccination clones showed up again after the booster. Some clonotypes were seen in both the CD4 and the CD8 compartments. These made up a small share and likely arose from convergent recombination.

In making TCR cDNA, 5'RACE template switching added a universal primer site and UMIs to it. From the 5' RACE reads, TCRdb called clonotypes with MiXCR, one entry per CDR3 protein. The data show approximately 510,000 distinct CDR3 sequences, with 20% to 25% seen just once and about 16% held by the top ten. This specimen was PBMCs, taken less than 25 days after the first yellow fever vaccination. This TCR was sampled from a man aged 18-30 years who received the YFV17D yellow fever vaccine.

CDR3 loop: CASSFTRARQVLSSGANVLTF. As DNA, the CDR3 is TGTGCCAGCAGTTTCACCCGGGCTCGACAGGTGCTTTCCTCTGGGGCCAACGTCCTGACTTTC. This chain joins TRBV12-3 or TRBV12-4 and TRBJ2-6; possibly TRBD1 for D (6 bases). The CDR3 consists of 21 residues. The V and J ends lost 3 bases and 0 bases respectively, with 24 bases between them.